This T cell receptor beta chain emerged from a study of cytomegalovirus exposure and HLA in healthy donors (dated by TCRdb to 2016 to 2017). In the study overall: In an earlier analysis of under 600 of the donors, around 290 Gb of sequence data and 90 million to 130 million unique TCR beta sequences from about 190 million T cells were reported. About 280 gigabases of sequencing data and tens of millions of unique TCR sequences made up an early release that covered 640 HLA-typed donors. Of the roughly 410 genotyped donors, 65% to 90% were placed in the genetic ancestry cluster associated with self-reported Caucasian donors. The study was designed to test whether signatures of past pathogen exposure could be identified by cataloging public T cell receptors. The study profiled the T cell repertoires of 500 to 800 subjects by immunosequencing and related them to cytomegalovirus serostatus. A separate validation cohort of roughly 110 different subjects was used in addition to the roughly 700-subject first cohort. To predict cytomegalovirus infection status, the study combined high-throughput TCR immunosequencing, statistical association of individual TCRs with disease status, and machine learning. In a later analysis, previously published TCR beta repertoires from 600 to 850 donors were re-analyzed and high-resolution HLA genotyping was added so that TCR occurrence patterns could be studied. Rather than drawing on any new phenotypic data, the later analysis identified candidate immune exposures from TCR beta sequences and the way those sequences occurred across donors. In an earlier analysis of 587 of the donors, high-throughput TCR beta sequencing was used to judge whether each TCR beta V gene segment behaved as functional or pseudogenic. Alongside the repertoire data, information on donor age, sex, ethnicity and CMV serostatus was compiled. In a later genetic analysis, genome-wide SNP genotypes for about three fifths of the roughly 670 donors were used, and that subset was treated as a discovery cohort. Every repertoire in the discovery cohort had been generated on one and the same sequencing platform. HLA typing included class I and class II loci at four-digit resolution. Typing coverage varied by locus: roughly 629-640 donors for A, B, C, DRB1 and DQB1; approximately 500 for DQA1; over 600 for DPA1; some 470 for DPB1. Because of strong linkage in the cohort, five DR-DQ haplotypes were treated as single units for association and clustering. Among about 360 genotyped donors of the cohort, an average of around 240,000 unique TCR beta nucleotide sequences were sequenced per donor, approximately 20% of them non-productive. The paper as a whole reports these results and caveats: In this cohort, only TCR beta chains were sequenced, and detectable features were limited by the absence of alpha or paired-chain data. Most TCR sequences were observed very rarely across donors, whereas some public TCRs were present in many individuals. Because counts were too low, seventeen rarely observed V segments, including chromosome 9 orphons, were left out of the earlier analysis of roughly 600 of the donors. The authors suggested that the approach could potentially be generalized to other disease states and immunological phenotypes. Because some donors lacked HLA typing at each locus, the association tests relied only on the typed subset. V-gene and J-gene trimming of TCR beta chains was associated with a missense DCLRE1C variant in a later genetic analysis, and the association was replicated in an independent cohort. A total of roughly 160 TCR beta chains were listed by the study as associated with cytomegalovirus. When HLA alleles, especially DR and DQ, strongly co-occurred, TCR associations were difficult to assign to individual alleles. In both the original and validation cohorts, the classifier was reported to diagnose cytomegalovirus status with high specificity and sensitivity. A later analysis found that HLA-associated TCR beta chains were more clonally expanded and had lower generation probabilities than equally common non-associated chains. A few of the identified cytomegalovirus-associated TCR beta chains were confirmed in vitro to be specific for cytomegalovirus antigens. Immune exposure information for the cohort was limited to CMV serostatus. A later analysis associated about 16,000 TCR beta sequences with specific HLA alleles at a false discovery rate of 0.05. Some IMGT-functional V segments, including TRBV6-2 and TRBV6-3, could not be distinguished by the 87-base-pair reads and were therefore excluded. According to a later analysis, most CMV-associated TCR beta chains appeared to be HLA-restricted, and the HLA associations seemed to be driven largely by CMV exposure. In a later genetic analysis, fewer N-insertions in productive TCRs were reported among donors in an Asian-associated ancestry cluster than the approximately 710-donor mean. A cluster of highly shared sequence variants was judged likely to be a technical artifact of the sequencing pipeline. A later analysis reported that several top co-occurrence clusters appeared linked to parvovirus B19, influenza, CMV and Epstein-Barr virus. Linkage disequilibrium might explain the correlated functional status among segregating V segments, but an unknown experimental factor could not be ruled out. A later analysis found that TCR association rates varied across HLA loci, with DRB1 alleles showing the most associated TCRs and HLA-C alleles the fewest. In an earlier analysis of some 540 of the donors, most TCR beta V segments appeared in productive rearrangements about 90% or about 30% of the time, broadly matching IMGT annotations. A further reported finding was that TCR beta sequences accurately predicted the HLA-A and HLA-B alleles for most subjects in the first cohort. The presence/absence analyses assumed that sequencing depth was roughly uniform across donors, and that assumption may not be true.

From the germline V gene, CDR1 is SGHDT and CDR2 is YYEEEE. Deletion took 3 bases off V and 4 bases off J, with a span of 13 bases between the germline ends. The CDR3 measures 15 amino acids from cysteine to phenylalanine. The kept DNA is CDR3 alone, 45 bases in frame from the first base. Library construction relied on the immunoSEQ multiplex PCR assay. For the multiplex PCR, a mixture combining 60 forward primers for TCR Vbeta segments and 13 reverse primers for TCR Jbeta segments was used. Amplification of the CDR3 region of rearranged TCR beta genes was performed with a multiplex PCR assay on genomic DNA. The amplified TCR beta libraries were sequenced on the Illumina HiSeq System as 87-base-pair reads. The paper's data handling went like this. In a later analysis, roughly 80 million unique TCR beta chains were counted across the 500 to 850 repertoires, and roughly 11 million of these chains were shared by at least two donors. Raw reads were error-corrected and collapsed into unique sequences by a nearest-neighbor algorithm in which closely related sequences were merged to remove PCR and sequencing errors. To assign V, D and J gene segments, CDR3 sequences were aligned to IMGT reference sequences. Each retained sequence needed at least a six-nucleotide match to both a V gene segment and a J gene segment. A rearrangement was called productive if the CDR3 had no stop codons and remained in frame with V and J, and every other rearrangement was called non-productive. CDR3 was defined according to IMGT convention as the region running from the second conserved V-encoded cysteine to the conserved J-encoded phenylalanine. Sequences without an unambiguous match to a single V gene segment were excluded from the earlier analysis of about 600 of the donors. In an earlier analysis of 587 of the donors, a V segment was called functional when productive rearrangements were above 56.7%, and segregating when the standard deviation between donors exceeded 5%. To diagnose cytomegalovirus status from the catalog of TCR beta chain sequences, a statistical classification framework was built. A later analysis assigned V and J genes by comparing TCR nucleotide sequences with IMGT/GENE-DB human TR gene sequences. A later analysis assigned CDR3 sequences and most-parsimonious VDJ recombination scenarios with the TCRdist pipeline. In a later analysis, each TCR beta chain was defined by its CDR3 amino acid sequence together with its V-gene family, and reads lacking a unique V-gene family were excluded. To address suspected cross-contamination and a sequencing artifact, a later analysis removed under 600 highly shared, low-generation-probability nucleotide sequences. In a later analysis, a clonal expansion index was calculated for each public chain from normalized within-repertoire ranks of inferred template counts. In a later analysis, generation probabilities were computed with a VDJ recombination model fitted to out-of-frame rearrangements, and the resulting probabilities were checked against IGoR. Hypergeometric tests were used in a later analysis to score TCR-TCR, TCR-HLA and TCR-CMV co-occurrence, with a repertoire-size bias correction applied to the TCR pairs. In a later analysis, false discovery rates were estimated by permuting HLA or CMV assignments 20 times. In a later analysis, co-occurring TCRs were grouped with DBSCAN, and TCRdist sequence similarity was added when clustering was performed within HLA-allele-positive subsets. Repertoires with fewer than 30,000 or more than 120,000 public chains were left out of co-occurrence clustering, as were about 5 repertoires with anomalous nucleotide sharing. TCRdb provides this immuneACCESS table in a form limited to in-frame rearrangements. Some clones are lacking; in checked studies, under half of them reflect an unresolved V gene, and why the rest are absent is not known. V, J and clone size are taken as reported in that table, and D and trimming were inferred from the DNA itself. A total of roughly 110,000 clones appear in this sample, about 64% of them only once. The top ten hold roughly 8.3% of the sample.

As for this clone: This clone's antigen is unknown. No base quality values were provided; no much bigger clone lies one nucleotide off.

The cohort comprised 670 or so healthy bone marrow donors. At the time of sampling, every cohort member was nominally healthy, though immune exposures that went unrecorded were likely present. The donor was CMV seropositive and was included in the group of 250 to 350 seropositive cohort members. Each donor provided a peripheral blood sample, and peripheral blood mononuclear cells were used for TCR beta sequencing. Genomic DNA extraction from the blood cell samples was performed with the Qiagen DNeasy Blood Extraction Kit. Sequenced input: PBMCs. The TCR originated in a man younger than 35 in good health and CMV-seropositive. The chain links TRBV5-6 with TRBJ2-2; there is no confident call for the D gene. The CDR3: CASSSQPTSTGELFF. At the DNA level, the sequence is TGTGCCAGCAGCTCCCAACCGACAAGCACCGGGGAGCTGTTTTTT.